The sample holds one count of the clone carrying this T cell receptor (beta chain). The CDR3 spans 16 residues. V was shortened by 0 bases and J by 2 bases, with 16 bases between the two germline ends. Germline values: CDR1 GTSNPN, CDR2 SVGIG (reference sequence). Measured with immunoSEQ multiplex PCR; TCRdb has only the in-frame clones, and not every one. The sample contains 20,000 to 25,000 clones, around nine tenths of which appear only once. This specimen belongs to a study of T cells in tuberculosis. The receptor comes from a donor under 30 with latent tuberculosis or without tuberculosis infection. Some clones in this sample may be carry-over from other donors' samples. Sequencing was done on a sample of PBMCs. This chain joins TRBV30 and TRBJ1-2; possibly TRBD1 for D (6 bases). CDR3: CAWSVRPYRVNYGYTF. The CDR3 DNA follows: TGTGCCTGGAGTGTACGACCCTACAGGGTCAACTATGGCTACACCTTC.